The present T cell receptor beta chain was sequenced within a study of vaccination effects on CD4 cells after COVID-19. Study-wide points: Late in the post-vaccination period, infection-induced and vaccine-induced clones underwent marked clonal contraction.

This CDR3 is built from 17 residues. Trimming shortened V by 4 bases and J by 2 bases, and 20 bases separated the two germline ends. Looked up from germline, CDR1 is SGHDT and CDR2 is YYEEEE. The table came from immunoSEQ multiplex PCR; TCRdb's copy has only in-frame clones and leaves some out. The sample records 55,000 or so clones, more than 75% being singletons. Pools of viral peptides were used by the ViraFEST assay to expand antigen-specific CD4+ T cells ahead of sequencing. With approximately 9 days of culture completed, CD4+ T cells were isolated. SARS-CoV-2 infection was confirmed by PCR in the person between March and December 2020. Remarks on this clone: Its antigen is still unknown.

Material: CD4+ T cells from PBMCs cultured with HIV peptides, obtained before COVID-19 vaccination. Specified subset: HIV-1 Nef peptide pool negative control/reference culture. This TCR was recovered from a human donor who had a prior SARS-CoV-2 infection. The chain employs TRBV5-6 and TRBJ2-3; possible D gene TRBD2, 5 bases. The CDR3 nucleotides are TGTGCCAGCAGCAGGAGAGCCTCGGGGTTAAACACAGATACGCAGTATTTT. It encodes CASSRRASGLNTDTQYF. Full variable domain (outside the CDR3, taken from reference TRBV5-6 and TRBJ2-3): DAGVTQSPTHLIKTRGQQVTLRCSPKSGHDTVSWYQQALGQGPQFIFQYYEEEERQRGNFPDRFSGHQFPNYSSELNVNALLLGDSALYLCASSRRASGLNTDTQYFGPGTRLTVL.